Sequencing of this T cell receptor (beta chain) was carried out in a study of cytomegalovirus exposure and HLA in healthy donors. Regarding the study as a whole: Investigators reported 150 to 200 TCR beta chains as tied to cytomegalovirus. Researchers reported in a later analysis that a missense DCLRE1C variant was tied to TCR beta V- and J-gene trimming.

Trimming took 3 bases from V and 4 from J, leaving 18 bases between them. This CDR3 contains 16 residues. Germline CDR1 is MNHEY and CDR2 is SMNVEV (reference sequence). Remarks on this clone: Antigen specificity is unknown.

The PCR ran on 60 Vbeta and 13 Jbeta primers. Profiling relied on immunoSEQ multiplex PCR, and the TCRdb table lists in-frame clones only, not all of them. Of approximately 160,000 clones detected, approximately 80% appear once; the ten largest clones hold 7% to 8.5%. The rearrangement links TRBV27 to TRBJ2-5, with no clear D. Source material: PBMCs. The TCR sequence derives from a male donor in good health and CMV-seropositive. This CDR3 is CASSFAPGINRETQYF. CDR3 bases: TGTGCCAGCAGTTTCGCCCCAGGCATCAATAGAGAGACCCAGTACTTC.